The 22 T cell receptor beta chains presented below share a single source sample, sequenced in a study of regulatory T cells in long-lasting Graves disease. Relying on iRepertoire HTBI primers and Arm-PCR of CDR3 regions, the team built TCR beta libraries. TCRdb ran MiXCR on the multiplex PCR reads and lists one entry per CDR3 protein. The sample has 500,000 or so distinct CDR3 sequences, 12% to 15% seen once. Time point given: newly diagnosed GD, antithyroid drugs for less than 3 months. PBMC RNA served as the TCR library source. This sample was also put to use in a study of T cells in Graves' hyperthyroidism and ophthalmopathy.

This specimen consisted of peripheral blood mononuclear cells (PBMCs), obtained at new diagnosis, from a patient treated with antithyroid drugs. The source is a woman aged 45-60 years with Graves disease.

V usage is TRBV12-3 or TRBV12-4 and J usage is TRBJ2-1; 15 bases line up with TRBD2. The J segment lost 8 bases and the V segment lost 6 bases, leaving 5 bases of the junction unmatched. The CDR3 sequence is 15 residues long. The CDR3 sequence: CASSSGLAGGDEQFF. For the CDR3, the DNA is TGTGCCAGCAGCTCCGGACTAGCGGGAGGGGATGAGCAGTTCTTC.

This clonotype was counted many times. The CDR3 sequence: CASSLVGGNQPQHF. Here the CDR3 DNA reads TGCGCCAGCAGCTTGGTCGGGGGGAATCAGCCCCAGCATTTT. The chain is built from TRBV5-1 and TRBJ1-5; D is perhaps TRBD1 (5 bases). CDR1 and CDR2 (germline): SGHRS, YFSETQ. The CDR3 consists of 14 residues. The V and J ends lost 0 bases and 4 bases respectively, with 8 bases between them.

This clonotype was found many times. The chain couples TRBV20-1 to TRBJ2-1; TRBD2 matches 7 bases. The ends lost 1 base at V and 0 bases at J; junction bases unmatched: 3. The CDR3 totals 15 residues. The germline V gene has CDR1 DFQATT and CDR2 SNEGSKA (reference sequence). CDR3 DNA sequence: TGCAGTGCTAGAGTTCGCGGGAGCTCCTACAATGAGCAGTTCTTC. Encoded protein: CSARVRGSSYNEQFF.

Turning to this clonotype: Mismatch with germline at one junction end may stem from a read error. The rearrangement joins TRBV6-8 to TRBJ1-3; tentative D call: TRBD1 (6 bases). The CDR3 has 15 amino acids. CDR1 is MNHGY and CDR2 is SAAAGT in the germline V gene. Here the CDR3 reads CASTRDTASRNTIYF. The CDR3 coding sequence is TGTGCCAGCACCCGGGACACCGCCTCTAGAAACACCATATATTTT.

Ten or more counts support this clonotype. J is TRBJ1-1 and V is TRBV27, with D tentatively TRBD1 (5 bases). Looked up from germline, CDR1 is MNHEY and CDR2 is SMNVEV (reference sequence). The CDR3 contains 13 residues. V gave up 5 bases and J gave up 4 bases, with 11 bases separating them. The CDR3 loop reads CASSRNGGTEAFF. The CDR3 DNA reads TGTGCCAGCAGTAGAAACGGGGGCACTGAAGCTTTCTTT.

This clonotype was counted between two and nine times. The chain uses TRBV4-1 and TRBJ2-1; D assignment may be TRBD1 or TRBD2 (5 bases each). V was clipped by 1 base and J by 7 bases, with 17 bases between them. CDR3 length: 16 residues. The germline V gene encodes CDR1 MGHRA and CDR2 YSYEKL. The chain's CDR3 is CASSQVQGSSGNEQFF. CDR3 in DNA: TGCGCCAGCAGCCAAGTTCAGGGATCCTCGGGGAATGAGCAGTTCTTC.

This clonotype was counted a few times. V usage is TRBV19 and J usage is TRBJ2-7; TRBD2 aligns across 10 bases. CDR3 length: 14 residues. CDR1 and CDR2 (germline): LNHDA, SQIVND (reference sequence). The V and J ends lost 2 bases and 6 bases, in that order; junction bases with no gene match: 4. CDR3 sequence reads: CASSISGRAGEQYF. CDR3 in DNA: TGTGCCAGTAGTATAAGCGGGAGGGCCGGCGAGCAGTACTTC.

V is TRBV6-2 or TRBV6-3 and J is TRBJ1-4; TRBD1 aligns across 8 bases. J gave up 7 bases and V 2 bases, and 6 bases lay outside the gene matches. The germline V gene encodes CDR1 MNHEY and CDR2 SVGEGT. The length of the CDR3 is 15 residues. The CDR3 nucleotides are TGTGCCAGCAGTTACGCGGACAGGGTCGGTGAAAAACTGTTTTTT. It specifies CASSYADRVGEKLFF.

This chain joins TRBV28 and TRBJ2-5; 7 nucleotides align to TRBD2. J was trimmed by 6 bases and V by 3 bases; bases with no gene match: 7. CDR3 length: 14 amino acids. Germline CDR1 reads MDHEN; CDR2 reads SYDVKM. This CDR3 reads CASSLGGVEKTQYF. CDR3 nucleotides: TGTGCCAGCAGTTTGGGAGGGGTTGAAAAGACCCAGTACTTC.

The chain carries TRBV4-2 and TRBJ1-2; 8 bases match TRBD1. CDR3 length: 17 residues. Germline CDR1 reads LGHNA; CDR2 reads YNFKEQ. Losses at the gene ends were 1 base for V and 2 bases for J; bases not matched to a gene: 9. The CDR3 here is CASSQVPGGLRNYGYTF. The CDR3 DNA is TGTGCCAGCAGCCAAGTTCCAGGGGGCTTGCGGAACTATGGCTACACCTTC.

In this sample, this clonotype turned up many times. This sequence joins TRBV29-1 and TRBJ2-7, with TRBD2 matching over 7 bases. Trimming at V came to 5 bases and at J to 5 bases, leaving 9 bases not matched to a gene. CDR1 SQVTM and CDR2 ANQGSEA come from the germline V gene. CDR3 length: 13 residues. The CDR3 protein is CSVRGVAGDEQYF. The CDR3 DNA reads as TGCAGCGTTCGCGGGGTTGCGGGAGACGAGCAGTACTTC.

Ten or more counts support this clonotype. This rearrangement joins TRBV12-3 or TRBV12-4 to TRBJ1-6, with unresolved D. V was cut by 3 bases and J by 4 bases, with 7 bases left in between. This CDR3 spans 14 amino acids. CDR3 DNA sequence: TGTGCCAGCAGTTTCATGGATTATAATTCACCCCTCCACTTT. This sequence encodes CASSFMDYNSPLHF.

This clonotype was observed at least ten times. This chain joins TRBV24-1 and TRBJ2-1, with D possibly being TRBD1 or TRBD2 (6 bases each). The CDR3 spans 17 residues. Trimming cost V 3 bases and J 0 bases, with 14 bases left between them. Germline V gene sequence: CDR1 KGHDR, CDR2 SFDVKD. In DNA form, the CDR3 reads TGTGCCACCAGTGATCCCGGGGGCCAAAGCTCCTACAATGAGCAGTTCTTC. Protein: CATSDPGGQSSYNEQFF.

This clonotype was counted many times. The V call is TRBV12-3 or TRBV12-4, the J call TRBJ1-6, with a weak D call TRBD1 (5 bases). Deletions cut 6 bases from V and 5 bases from J, with 11 bases between. The CDR3 loop spans 14 amino acids. The CDR3 DNA reads as TGTGCCAGCAGCCCGACAGTCAATAATTCACCCCTCCACTTT. Protein: CASSPTVNNSPLHF.

This clonotype has at least ten counts. V usage is TRBV28 and J usage is TRBJ1-2; D is ambiguous. Per germline, CDR1 MDHEN and CDR2 SYDVKM. Trimming removed 8 bases at V and 6 bases at J, with 10 bases between. The CDR3 sequence is 11 residues long. CDR3 nucleotides: TGTGCCAGCTTCGTACTGGATGGCTACACCTTC. It encodes CASFVLDGYTF.

This clonotype was picked up many times. The CDR3: CAWSVRGRWAEAFF. In DNA, the CDR3 is TGTGCCTGGAGTGTACGGGGACGGTGGGCTGAAGCTTTCTTT. The rearrangement links TRBV30 to TRBJ1-1; possibly TRBD1 for D (5 bases). The CDR3 totals 14 residues. V was pared by 0 bases and J by 6 bases, with 14 bases between. Germline V lookup: CDR1 GTSNPN, CDR2 SVGIG (reference sequence).

This clonotype was detected only a few times. J is TRBJ2-7 and V is TRBV7-9, with D uncertain. The CDR3 totals 15 residues. The V gene's germline CDR1 is SEHNR and CDR2 FQNEAQ (reference sequence). V was pared by 5 bases and J by 3 bases, with 17 bases between. The CDR3 sequence is CASSPSEARGYEQYF. The CDR3 nucleotides are TGTGCCAGCAGCCCTTCAGAAGCCCGCGGCTACGAGCAGTACTTC.

The table lists this clonotype with many counts. This chain links TRBV9 with TRBJ1-2; 7 positions agree with TRBD1. Germline CDR1 SGDLS, CDR2 YYNGEE. CDR3 size: 15 residues. The ends lost 0 bases at V and 4 bases at J; junction bases unmatched: 6. The DNA of the CDR3 is TGTGCCAGCAGCGTAGGAGGACAGGCGATCTATGGCTACACCTTC. Translating gives CASSVGGQAIYGYTF.

At least ten counts were recorded for this clonotype. V is TRBV6-5 and J is TRBJ2-2; D may be TRBD1 (6 bases). The length of the CDR3 is 16 residues. The germline gives CDR1 MNHEY, CDR2 SVGAGI. V was clipped by 4 bases and J by 6 bases, with 18 bases between them. The CDR3 region has the DNA TGTGCCAGCAGTTCCGGTACAGGGTTTTTTTCCGGGGAGCTGTTTTTT. Protein: CASSSGTGFFSGELFF.

This clonotype was seen at least ten times. The V and J genes are TRBV5-1 and TRBJ2-4; 8 positions match TRBD1. V was clipped by 4 bases and J by 0 bases; unmatched bases: 6. The CDR3 is made up of 16 amino acids. The germline gives CDR1 SGHRS, CDR2 YFSETQ. CDR3 nucleotides: TGCGCCAGCAGCCCTGGGACAGGCGGAGCCAAAAACATTCAGTACTTC. Translated: CASSPGTGGAKNIQYF.

The sample holds many counts of this clonotype. The chain combines TRBV6-1 with TRBJ2-1; 7 nucleotides align to TRBD1. Germline CDR1 is MNHNS and CDR2 is SASEGT. There are 14 residues in the CDR3. J was trimmed by 4 bases and V by 6 bases; bases with no gene match: 6. CDR3 residues: CASRTGLSYNEQFF. As DNA, the CDR3 is TGTGCCAGCAGGACAGGGTTGTCTTACAATGAGCAGTTCTTC.

The rearrangement joins TRBV5-1 to TRBJ2-5, with 8 nucleotides matching TRBD2. Unmatched junction bases numbered 6, after V lost 0 bases and J lost 5 bases. The CDR3 extends over 15 amino acids. Germline V gene sequence: CDR1 SGHRS, CDR2 YFSETQ. CDR3 nucleotides: TGCGCCAGCAGCTTGGCCAGCGGGAGTATGGAGACCCAGTACTTC. This codes for CASSLASGSMETQYF.